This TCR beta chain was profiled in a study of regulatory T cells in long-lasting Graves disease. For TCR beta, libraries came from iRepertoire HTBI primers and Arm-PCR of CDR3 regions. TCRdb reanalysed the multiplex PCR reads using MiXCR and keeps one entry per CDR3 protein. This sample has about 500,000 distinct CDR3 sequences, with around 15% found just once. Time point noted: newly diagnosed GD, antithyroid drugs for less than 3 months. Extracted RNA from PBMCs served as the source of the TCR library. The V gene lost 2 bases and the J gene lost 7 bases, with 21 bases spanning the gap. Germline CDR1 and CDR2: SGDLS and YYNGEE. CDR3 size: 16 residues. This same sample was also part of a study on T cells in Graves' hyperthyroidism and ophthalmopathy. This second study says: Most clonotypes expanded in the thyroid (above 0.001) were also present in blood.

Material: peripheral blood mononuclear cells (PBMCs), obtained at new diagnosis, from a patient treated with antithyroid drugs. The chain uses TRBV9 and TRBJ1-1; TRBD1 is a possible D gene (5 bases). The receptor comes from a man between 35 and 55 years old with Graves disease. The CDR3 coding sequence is TGTGCCAGCAGCGTCGCCGGGACTCTAGGGGCGGGTGAAGCTTTCTTT. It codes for CASSVAGTLGAGEAFF. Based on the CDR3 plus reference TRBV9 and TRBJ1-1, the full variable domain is DSGVTQTPKHLITATGQRVTLRCSPRSGDLSVYWYQQSLDQGLQFLIQYYNGEERAKGNILERFSAQQFPDLHSELNLSSLELGDSALYFCASSVAGTLGAGEAFFGQGTRLTVV.